Shown below are 7 T cell receptor beta chains from a single sample sequenced in a study of T cell responses to AZD1222 COVID-19 vaccine. Some clones are missing from TCRdb's copy, which holds only in-frame ones; the method was immunoSEQ multiplex PCR. The data show some 140,000 clones, about 93% seen once. This specimen consisted of peripheral blood, obtained 28 days after the second AZD1222 dose. The receptor set was obtained from an adult who received the AZD1222 COVID-19 vaccine.

This chain joins TRBV6-5 and TRBJ2-6; a possible D gene is TRBD1 (5 bases). This CDR3 region has 16 residues. V lost 2 bases and J 3 bases, leaving 11 bases between the germline ends. CDR1 and CDR2 (germline): MNHEY, SVGAGI. The CDR3 loop reads CASSYTQGNGANVLTF. CDR3 DNA sequence: TGTGCCAGCAGTTACACGCAGGGTAATGGGGCCAACGTCCTGACTTTC.

This chain uses TRBV12-5 with TRBJ1-1; D is unresolved. With 5 bases removed from V and 9 bases from J, the gap between germline ends came to 13 bases. This CDR3 has 12 amino acids. Germline CDR1 is LGHNT and CDR2 is FRNRAP. CDR3 in amino acids: CASGPPGGKAFF. CDR3 DNA sequence: TGTGCTAGTGGTCCGCCGGGCGGGAAAGCTTTCTTT.

The chain recombines TRBV3-1 (or the pseudogene TRBV3-2) with TRBJ1-1, with a possible D match to TRBD1 (5 bases). Per the germline V gene, CDR1 is LGHDT and CDR2 is YNNKEL (reference sequence). The CDR3 is 11 residues long. V dropped 3 bases and J dropped 11 bases, with 10 bases sitting between them. As DNA, the CDR3 is TGTGCCAGCAGCCACCTTGGGGGGGCTTTCTTT. Residues: CASSHLGGAFF.

The J gene is TRBJ1-2, the V gene TRBV4-1, with unresolved D. The CDR3 is 17 residues long. V gave up 4 bases and J gave up 4 bases, with 22 bases separating them. The germline V gene encodes CDR1 MGHRA and CDR2 YSYEKL. The CDR3 region has the DNA TGCGCCAGCAGCCCGCCGGCATTCTTGACGGCGAGCTATGGCTACACCTTC. It translates to CASSPPAFLTASYGYTF.

The chain carries TRBV13 and TRBJ2-2, with 9 bases fitting TRBD2. Germline V CDR1 and CDR2: PRHDT, FYEKMQ (reference sequence). J lost 1 base, V lost 5 bases, and 5 bases had no gene match. The CDR3 sequence is 16 residues long. The CDR3 region has the DNA TGTGCCAGCAGCCGGGTAGCGGGGGTGAACACCGGGGAGCTGTTTTTT. This sequence encodes CASSRVAGVNTGELFF.

The rearrangement uses TRBV15 and TRBJ1-1, with D possibly TRBD1 on 5 matching bases. Trimming pared 0 bases from V and 3 bases from J, leaving 5 bases between. The CDR3 has 13 amino acids. From germline, CDR1 is LNHNV and CDR2 YYDKDF (reference sequence). CDR3 loop: CATSREGDTEAFF. The CDR3 region has the DNA TGTGCCACCAGCAGAGAGGGGGACACTGAAGCTTTCTTT.

The chain has TRBV2 and TRBJ1-5, with D possibly being TRBD1 (5 bases). This CDR3 region has 14 residues. Germline values: CDR1 SNHLY, CDR2 FYNNEI. V gave up 8 bases and J gave up 3 bases, with 14 bases separating them. The CDR3 nucleotides read TGTGCCAGCGGGGGACGGGGAAACAATCAGCCCCAGCATTTT. The encoded protein is CASGGRGNNQPQHF.